This entry lists 6 T cell receptor beta chains sequenced from one sample in a study of blood T cells in healthy people across ages. A second PCR, run for about 7 to 11 cycles, used a sample-barcoded 5' primer plus a J-beta primer mix. TCRdb passed the 5' RACE reads through MiXCR, listing each CDR3 protein once. The table includes around 900,000 distinct CDR3 sequences, less than 35% detected once. The sample taken for sequencing was blood. The receptors were gathered from a woman at least 80 years old in good health.

This clonotype was counted many times. This sequence joins TRBV10-3 and TRBJ1-1, with D tentatively TRBD1 (5 bases). The CDR3 has 13 residues. Per the germline V gene, CDR1 is ENHRY and CDR2 is SYGVKD. Trimming stripped 10 bases from V and 1 base from J, with 13 bases between. The CDR3 DNA is TGTGCCACCCTGCGGGGCGAGAACACTGAAGCTTTCTTT. Translated, it gives CATLRGENTEAFF.

This clonotype was seen repeatedly, ten times or more. The chain carries TRBV5-1 and TRBJ2-3; D assignment may be TRBD1 or TRBD2 (6 bases each). The CDR3 is made up of 16 amino acids. V lost 0 bases and J lost 1, with 12 bases in between. Germline CDR1 and CDR2: SGHRS and YFSETQ. The CDR3 DNA reads as TGCGCCAGCAGCTTGGAGACGGGGGCCCGCACAGATACGCAGTATTTT. Its translation: CASSLETGARTDTQYF. Full variable domain (missing parts from reference TRBV5-1 and TRBJ2-3): KAGVTQTPRYLIKTRGQQVTLSCSPISGHRSVSWYQQTPGQGLQFLFEYFSETQRNKGNFPGRFSGRQFSNSRSEMNVSTLELGDSALYLCASSLETGARTDTQYFGPGTRLTVL.

The genes are TRBV5-1 and TRBJ1-1, with 9 bases aligning to TRBD1. The CDR3 length is 14 residues. Germline V CDR1 and CDR2: SGHRS, YFSETQ. The V segment lost 6 bases and the J segment 7 bases; nucleotides outside the gene matches: 10. The CDR3 sequence: CASTPGQGENEAFF. The CDR3 bases are TGCGCCAGCACCCCGGGACAGGGAGAAAATGAAGCTTTCTTT.

V is TRBV2 and J is TRBJ1-2; D is ambiguous. This CDR3 comprises 14 residues. Between the trimmed V and J ends, which lost 0 bases and 8 bases, there was a span of 13 bases. Germline V gene lookup returns CDR1 SNHLY and CDR2 FYNNEI. This chain's CDR3 is CASSEALGRGGYTF. The CDR3 coding sequence is TGTGCCAGCAGTGAAGCGCTTGGCCGTGGCGGCTACACCTTC. The full variable domain, in which reference TRBV2 and TRBJ1-2 provide the parts outside the CDR3, is EPEVTQTPSHQVTQMGQEVILRCVPISNHLYFYWYRQILGQKVEFLVSFYNNEISEKSEIFDDQFSVERPDGSNFTLKIRSTKLEDSAMYFCASSEALGRGGYTFGSGTRLTVV.

As for this clonotype: This may come from a read error, since a much larger clone is one base off. The chain couples TRBV7-2 to TRBJ2-4, with 9 positions matching TRBD2. The CDR3 runs to 17 residues. Per the germline V gene, CDR1 is SGHTA and CDR2 is FQGNSA. This chain's CDR3 is CASSLASSGVAKSIQYF. For the CDR3, the DNA is TGTGCCAGCAGCTTAGCCTCTAGCGGGGTCGCCAAAAGCATTCAGTACTTC.

This clonotype has more than one count but fewer than ten. This sequence joins TRBV6-5 and TRBJ2-5, with D perhaps matching TRBD1 (6 bases). Germline V lookup: CDR1 MNHEY, CDR2 SVGAGI. The CDR3 contains 14 residues. The V end was cut by 2 bases, the J end by 2 bases, with 9 bases between. CDR3 region: CASSYRGWQETQYF. The CDR3 DNA reads TGTGCCAGCAGTTACAGGGGGTGGCAAGAGACCCAGTACTTC.